This T cell receptor beta chain was recovered during a study of blood T cell repertoires in COVID-19. Study-wide background: The United States, Italy and Spain were the sources of the acute and convalescent COVID-19 samples.

Between the trimmed V and J ends, which lost 8 bases and 1 base, there was a span of 10 bases. CDR3 length equals 13 residues. The germline V gene has CDR1 SEHNR and CDR2 FQNEAQ (reference sequence). This clone has a count of ten or more. Per the original data handling: Amplification from reference gene primers served as the basis for estimated nucleated cell counts. Only in-frame clones appear in the TCRdb table, and some are missing; sequencing was by immunoSEQ multiplex PCR. The V and J calls and the clone size are those of that table, but D and trimming were determined from the DNA. The table records around 280,000 clones, roughly 89% of them present only once. This study enrolled people aged roughly 18 to 90 from roughly 24 US geographic areas.

The clonotype originates from a woman between 18 and 29 years old with acute COVID-19. V is TRBV7-9 and J is TRBJ2-3; D is possibly TRBD2 (5 bases). Sequenced material: PBMCs or T cells enriched from blood (not recorded which). The CDR3: CASREFGTDTQYF. For the CDR3, the DNA is TGTGCCAGCCGGGAATTCGGCACAGATACGCAGTATTTT.